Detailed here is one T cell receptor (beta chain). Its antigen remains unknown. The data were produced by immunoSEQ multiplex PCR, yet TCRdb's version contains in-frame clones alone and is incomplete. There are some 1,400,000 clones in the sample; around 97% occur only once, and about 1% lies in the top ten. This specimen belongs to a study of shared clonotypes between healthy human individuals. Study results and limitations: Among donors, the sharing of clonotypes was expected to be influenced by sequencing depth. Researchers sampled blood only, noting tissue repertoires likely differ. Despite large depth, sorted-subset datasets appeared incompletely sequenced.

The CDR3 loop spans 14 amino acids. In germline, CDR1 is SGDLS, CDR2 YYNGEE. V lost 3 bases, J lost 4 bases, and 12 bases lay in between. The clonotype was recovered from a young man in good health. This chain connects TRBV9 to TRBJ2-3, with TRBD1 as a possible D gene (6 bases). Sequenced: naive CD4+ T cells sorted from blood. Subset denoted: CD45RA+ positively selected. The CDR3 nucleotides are TGTGCCAGCAGCGGGAGATCAGGGGCAGATACGCAGTATTTT. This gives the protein CASSGRSGADTQYF.